This TCR beta chain emerged from a study of T cells in localized non-small cell lung cancer. Germline V gene data show CDR1 as MNHNS and CDR2 as SASEGT. CDR3 length: 12 amino acids. Trimming removed 2 bases from V and 4 bases from J, with 5 bases in between. The repertoire was sequenced with immunoSEQ multiplex PCR; TCRdb's copy has only in-frame clones and lacks some. This table has roughly 38,000 clones, around 87% appearing once. The TCR comes from a man between 18 and 55 years old with stage I lung adenocarcinoma. This chain uses TRBV6-1 with TRBJ1-1; no firm D call. Specimen: peripheral blood, collected before any cancer treatment. CDR3 nucleotide sequence: TGTGCCAGCAGTGAAATGGTCACTGAAGCTTTCTTT. It translates to CASSEMVTEAFF.